The 27 T cell receptor beta chains below all came from one sample that was sequenced in a study of shared clonotypes between healthy human individuals. Naive CD8 populations comprised CD45RO-negative cells positively selected for CCR7, excluding terminally differentiated effector memory CD45RA+ cells. Using immunoSEQ multiplex PCR, the repertoire was profiled, and TCRdb retains in-frame clones only, with some absent. The table has about 2 million clones, about 95% seen once; the top ten hold around 1.1%. Sequencing was carried out using naive CD8+ T cells sorted from blood. These TCRs come from a man aged 18-30 years in good health.

This rearrangement joins TRBV27 to TRBJ2-7, with D uncertain. Germline V gene lookup returns CDR1 MNHEY and CDR2 SMNVEV (reference sequence). The CDR3 spans 13 residues. Trimming removed 3 bases from V and 3 bases from J, with 9 bases in between. DNA of the CDR3: TGTGCCAGCAGTTTTTTATCAGGCTACGAGCAGTACTTC. Translating it yields CASSFLSGYEQYF.

The V and J genes are TRBV19 and TRBJ1-1, with a tentative D call TRBD1 (5 bases). Germline CDR1 is LNHDA and CDR2 is SQIVND (reference sequence). CDR3 size: 13 residues. V was cut by 7 bases and J by 3 bases, with 12 bases left in between. The CDR3 nucleotides read TGTGCCAGTAAACTGTGGGGGGACACTGAAGCTTTCTTT. Protein product: CASKLWGDTEAFF.

V is TRBV7-9 and J is TRBJ2-7, with D unclear. The CDR3 consists of 13 residues. The V gene lost 5 bases and the J gene lost 3 bases, with 11 bases spanning the gap. The germline CDR1 and CDR2 sequences are SEHNR and FQNEAQ (reference sequence). CDR3 protein: CASSEDPNYEQYF. In DNA, the CDR3 is TGTGCCAGCAGCGAGGATCCCAACTACGAGCAGTACTTC.

For this clone: Different DNA sequences within this sample yield the same CDR3. V and J are TRBV30 and TRBJ1-1; D not certain. The CDR3 is 11 amino acids. CDR1 and CDR2 (germline): GTSNPN, SVGIG (reference sequence). V was cut by 5 bases and J by 0 bases, with 4 bases left in between. In DNA form, the CDR3 reads TGTGCCTGGTCCTTGAACACTGAAGCTTTCTTT. Protein product: CAWSLNTEAFF. The entire variable domain, with the rest obtained from reference TRBV30 and TRBJ1-1, is as follows: SQTIHQWPATLVQPVGSPLSLECTVEGTSNPNLYWYRQAAGRGLQLLFYSVGIGQISSEVPQNLSASRPQDRQFILSSKKLLLSDSGFYLCAWSLNTEAFFGQGTRLTVV.

This sequence joins TRBV28 and TRBJ2-7; TRBD2 aligns across 7 bases. V trimming: 5 bases; J trimming: 0 bases; junction bases outside the gene matches: 10. Looked up from germline, CDR1 is MDHEN and CDR2 is SYDVKM. The CDR3 loop spans 16 amino acids. This chain's CDR3 is CASSAHSAGTSYEQYF. DNA for the CDR3: TGTGCCAGCAGTGCCCACTCAGCGGGGACCTCCTACGAGCAGTACTTC.

This CDR3 reads CASSLAVRGEQYF. The CDR3 nucleotides are TGCGCCAGCAGCTTGGCTGTCCGGGGCGAGCAGTACTTC. This chain uses TRBV5-1 with TRBJ2-7; the D gene is possibly TRBD2 (5 bases). The V gene lost 0 bases and the J gene lost 6 bases, with 10 bases spanning the gap. CDR1 SGHRS and CDR2 YFSETQ come from the germline V gene. The CDR3 extends over 13 amino acids.

About this clone itself: Within the sample, other DNA sequences also encode this same CDR3. The chain employs TRBV25-1 and TRBJ1-1, with D uncertain. The CDR3 is made up of 12 amino acids. Germline CDR1 reads MGHDK; CDR2 reads SYGVNS. Trimming removed 4 bases from V and 2 bases from J, with 5 bases in between. The CDR3 region is CASSVGNTEAFF. DNA of the CDR3: TGTGCCAGCAGTGTGGGTAACACTGAAGCTTTCTTT.

The V call is TRBV11-2, the J call TRBJ1-1; D remains unclear. The CDR3 loop spans 13 amino acids. V lost 5 bases and J 2 bases, leaving 9 bases between the germline ends. CDR1 is SGHAT, CDR2 FQNNGV, per germline. CDR3 protein: CASSHTENTEAFF. CDR3 DNA: TGTGCCAGCAGCCACACAGAAAACACTGAAGCTTTCTTT.

The V and J genes are TRBV7-6 and TRBJ1-2; no clear D. The CDR3 is 13 residues long. Between the trimmed V and J ends, which lost 4 bases and 4 bases, there was a span of 10 bases. The germline V gene encodes CDR1 SGHVS and CDR2 FNYEAQ. CDR3 loop: CASSSSGGYGYTF. CDR3 nucleotides: TGTGCCAGCAGCTCGTCAGGAGGCTATGGCTACACCTTC.

The rearrangement links TRBV2 to TRBJ2-7; no clear D gene. V lost 1 base and J lost 0, with 13 bases in between. CDR3 length: 16 residues. Per the germline V gene, CDR1 is SNHLY and CDR2 is FYNNEI. The CDR3 nucleotides are TGTGCCAGCAGTGAAGGATTGGGAAAATCCTCCTACGAGCAGTACTTC. This encodes CASSEGLGKSSYEQYF.

The count of this clone is one. Additional DNA sequences in this sample encode the identical CDR3. The chain has TRBV29-1 and TRBJ2-7; D is unresolved. The CDR3 loop spans 10 amino acids. Trimming pared 6 bases from V and 2 bases from J, leaving 5 bases between. CDR1 and CDR2 from the germline V gene are SQVTM and ANQGSEA. The CDR3 reads CSVRTYEQYF. CDR3 coding DNA: TGCAGCGTCCGTACCTACGAGCAGTACTTC.

Remarks on this clone: The same CDR3 arises from other DNA sequences in this sample as well. This sequence joins TRBV27 and TRBJ2-7; TRBD2 might be the D (6 bases). V lost 4 bases to trimming and J lost 3 bases, with 7 bases between them. The CDR3 runs 12 residues. The germline V gene encodes CDR1 MNHEY and CDR2 SMNVEV (reference sequence). CDR3 protein: CASSSGGYEQYF. In nucleotides, the CDR3 is TGTGCCAGCAGTTCCGGGGGCTACGAGCAGTACTTC.

V usage is TRBV7-3 and J usage is TRBJ1-1; 11 nucleotides line up with TRBD1. V lost 1 base, J lost 0 bases, and 7 bases stayed unmatched. Per germline, CDR1 SGHTA and CDR2 FQGTGA. The CDR3 extends over 18 amino acids. CDR3 region: CASSLKGTGGYMNTEAFF. DNA for the CDR3: TGTGCCAGCAGCTTAAAAGGGACAGGGGGTTACATGAACACTGAAGCTTTCTTT.

The chain joins TRBV6-1 to TRBJ2-5, with 8 nucleotides matching TRBD2. The closer fit of TRBJ2-7 to the DNA end suggests the J call may be wrong. Germline V gene sequence: CDR1 MNHNS, CDR2 SASEGT. This CDR3 comprises 15 residues. CDR3 region: CASSDVAGFSYEQYF. CDR3 DNA: TGTGCCAGCAGTGACGTAGCGGGGTTCTCCTACGAGCAGTACTTC.

This chain uses TRBV11-1 with TRBJ2-7; D is possibly TRBD1 (7 bases). Germline values: CDR1 SGHAT, CDR2 FQDESV (reference sequence). The CDR3 is 14 residues long. V dropped 3 bases and J dropped 4 bases, with 13 bases sitting between them. CDR3 DNA sequence: TGTGCCAGCAGCTTCGAGCAGGGGGGTTACGAGCAGTACTTC. It yields the protein CASSFEQGGYEQYF.

The chain employs TRBV11-3 and TRBJ1-5; 7 bases align to TRBD1. The length of the CDR3 is 17 residues. V lost 8 bases to trimming and J lost 2 bases; unmatched junction nucleotides: 15. The V gene's germline CDR1 is SGHNT and CDR2 YENEEA. CDR3 protein: CASSRLGQVEGNQPQHF. The DNA for the CDR3 is TGTGCCAGCTCCCGACTTGGACAGGTCGAAGGCAATCAGCCCCAGCATTTT.

The V call is TRBV5-1, the J call TRBJ2-7; D is uncertain. The ends were cut back, 4 bases at V and 5 bases at J, with 16 bases in the middle. The germline V gene encodes CDR1 SGHRS and CDR2 YFSETQ. The CDR3 consists of 14 residues. As DNA, the CDR3 is TGCGCCAGCAGCCCGTGGGCAGGTCGGGACGAGCAGTACTTC. It is translated as CASSPWAGRDEQYF. Full variable domain (rest looked up from reference TRBV5-1 and TRBJ2-7): KAGVTQTPRYLIKTRGQQVTLSCSPISGHRSVSWYQQTPGQGLQFLFEYFSETQRNKGNFPGRFSGRQFSNSRSEMNVSTLELGDSALYLCASSPWAGRDEQYFGPGTRLTVT.

V is TRBV7-6 and J is TRBJ2-7; D unclear. This CDR3 has 14 amino acids. The germline V gene encodes CDR1 SGHVS and CDR2 FNYEAQ. Between the trimmed V and J ends, which lost 4 bases and 1 base, there was a span of 11 bases. CDR3 nucleotides: TGTGCCAGCAGCTCAGTGACACATTCCTACGAGCAGTACTTC. Amino acids: CASSSVTHSYEQYF.

V and J are TRBV25-1 and TRBJ1-2; D perhaps matches TRBD1 (6 bases). This CDR3 is 12 amino acids long. The germline V gene encodes CDR1 MGHDK and CDR2 SYGVNS. Trimming removed 8 bases from V and 3 bases from J, with 10 bases in between. The CDR3 nucleotides are TGTGCCAGCTCAGGGGATGACTATGGCTACACCTTC. Translating gives CASSGDDYGYTF.

The rearrangement links TRBV9 to TRBJ2-1; no firm D call. Germline CDR1 SGDLS, CDR2 YYNGEE. Trimming took off 3 bases at V and 4 bases at J, with 5 bases between the two ends. The CDR3 loop spans 12 amino acids. The CDR3 nucleotides are TGTGCCAGCAGCGAGACTTACAATGAGCAGTTCTTC. It specifies CASSETYNEQFF.

The sample holds one count of this clone. The chain carries TRBV28 and TRBJ2-2, with TRBD2 as a possible D gene (6 bases). V was cut by 2 bases and J by 3 bases, with 16 bases left in between. Germline V gene lookup returns CDR1 MDHEN and CDR2 SYDVKM. The CDR3 has 17 residues. The CDR3 reads CASSLVWDSRHTGELFF. The DNA of the CDR3 is TGTGCCAGCAGTTTAGTCTGGGACTCGAGACACACCGGGGAGCTGTTTTTT.

The CDR3 region has the DNA TGTGCCTGGTTGACTAGCGGGGAAGAGACCCAGTACTTC. Encoded protein: CAWLTSGEETQYF. The rearrangement joins TRBV30 to TRBJ2-5, with 11 bases aligning to TRBD2. This CDR3 spans 13 amino acids. The J segment lost 3 bases and the V segment lost 5 bases, leaving 2 bases of the junction unmatched. Per the germline V gene, CDR1 is GTSNPN and CDR2 is SVGIG (reference sequence).

This chain uses TRBV29-1 with TRBJ1-1; 7 positions agree with TRBD1. V was pared by 6 bases and J by 0 bases, with 16 bases of the junction left unmatched. Germline V gene lookup returns CDR1 SQVTM and CDR2 ANQGSEA. The CDR3 totals 17 residues. The CDR3 DNA sequence: TGCAGCGTCGACGGTCTACGGGACAGCGGACTGAACACTGAAGCTTTCTTT. Residues: CSVDGLRDSGLNTEAFF. The full variable domain, with the rest looked up from reference TRBV29-1 and TRBJ1-1, is SAVISQKPSRDICQRGTSLTIQCQVDSQVTMMFWYRQQPGQSLTLIATANQGSEATYESGFVIDKFPISRPNLTFSTLTVSNMSPEDSSIYLCSVDGLRDSGLNTEAFFGQGTRLTVV.

A single count supports this clone. Here the CDR3 reads CASTPQGNYGYTF. As DNA, the CDR3 is TGTGCCAGCACCCCCCAGGGGAACTATGGCTACACCTTC. The chain links TRBV6-5 to TRBJ1-2; perhaps TRBD1 as D (6 bases). The CDR3 is 13 amino acids. The germline V gene has CDR1 MNHEY and CDR2 SVGAGI. Trimming shortened V by 7 bases and J by 2 bases, and 11 bases separated the two germline ends.

The V call is TRBV11-2, the J call TRBJ2-1; 9 bases are shared with TRBD1. Germline CDR1 reads SGHAT; CDR2 reads FQNNGV. Trimming at V came to 3 bases and at J to 6 bases, leaving 6 bases not matched to a gene. This CDR3 comprises 15 residues. The DNA of the CDR3 is TGTGCCAGCAGCTTTCCGGGACAGGGTGCCAATGAGCAGTTCTTC. Protein product: CASSFPGQGANEQFF.

The rearrangement links TRBV9 to TRBJ1-3, with no clear D. The CDR3 has 13 amino acids. The V gene lost 3 bases and the J gene lost 5 bases, with 9 bases spanning the gap. Germline V gene sequence: CDR1 SGDLS, CDR2 YYNGEE. CDR3 bases: TGTGCCAGCAGCGGGGAAAGCCGAAACACCATATATTTT. Amino acids: CASSGESRNTIYF. The whole variable domain, remainder taken from reference TRBV9 and TRBJ1-3, is DSGVTQTPKHLITATGQRVTLRCSPRSGDLSVYWYQQSLDQGLQFLIQYYNGEERAKGNILERFSAQQFPDLHSELNLSSLELGDSALYFCASSGESRNTIYFGEGSWLTVV.

The V gene is TRBV7-8, the J gene TRBJ2-5; D could derive from TRBD1 or TRBD2 (5 bases each). The germline V and J ends were trimmed by 1 base and 1 base, with 16 bases remaining between them. This CDR3 comprises 17 residues. Germline V CDR1 and CDR2: SGHVS, FQNEAQ. As DNA, the CDR3 is TGTGCCAGCAGCTTAGGCCCAGGGACCCTTCTCCAAGAGACCCAGTACTTC. This sequence encodes CASSLGPGTLLQETQYF. Full variable domain (missing parts from reference TRBV7-8 and TRBJ2-5): GAGVSQSPRYKVAKRGQDVALRCDPISGHVSLFWYQQALGQGPEFLTYFQNEAQLDKSGLPSDRFFAERPEGSVSTLKIQRTQQEDSAVYLCASSLGPGTLLQETQYFGPGTRLLVL.